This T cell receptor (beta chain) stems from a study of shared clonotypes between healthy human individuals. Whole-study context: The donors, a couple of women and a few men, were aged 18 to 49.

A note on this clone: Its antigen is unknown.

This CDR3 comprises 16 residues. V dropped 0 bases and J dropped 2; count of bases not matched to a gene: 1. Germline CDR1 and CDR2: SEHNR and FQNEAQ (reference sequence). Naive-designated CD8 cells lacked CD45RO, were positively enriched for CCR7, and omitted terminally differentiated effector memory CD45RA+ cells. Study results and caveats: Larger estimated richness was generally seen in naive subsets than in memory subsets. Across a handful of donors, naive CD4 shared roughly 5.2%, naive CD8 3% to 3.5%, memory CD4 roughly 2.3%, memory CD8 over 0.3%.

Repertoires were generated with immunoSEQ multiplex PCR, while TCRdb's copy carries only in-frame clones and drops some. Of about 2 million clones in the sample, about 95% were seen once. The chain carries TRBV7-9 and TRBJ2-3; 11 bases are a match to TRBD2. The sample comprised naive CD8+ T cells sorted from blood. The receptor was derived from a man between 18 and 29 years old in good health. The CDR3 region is CASSLALAGDTDTQYF. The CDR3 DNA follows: TGTGCCAGCAGCTTAGCACTAGCGGGGGACACAGATACGCAGTATTTT.